Listed here are 14 T cell receptor beta chains from one sample, sequenced in a study of blood T cell repertoires in COVID-19. Some clones are missing from TCRdb's copy, which holds only in-frame ones; the method was immunoSEQ multiplex PCR. The sample shows under 300,000 clones, roughly four fifths of them seen only once. The sequencing sample was made of peripheral blood. These receptors came from a man younger than 45 who had recovered from COVID-19.

The chain has TRBV5-8 and TRBJ2-1; D gene uncertain. The CDR3 contains 14 residues. V lost 0 bases and J lost 9, with 13 bases in between. Germline CDR1 is SGHTS and CDR2 is YDEGEE. DNA for the CDR3: TGTGCCAGCAGCTTGGGGGCAGTAGGCTTTGAGCAGTTCTTC. Translation: CASSLGAVGFEQFF.

In this sample, this clone turned up once. This chain uses TRBV19 with TRBJ1-2; TRBD1 might be the D (5 bases). Germline CDR1 LNHDA, CDR2 SQIVND (reference sequence). CDR3 length equals 15 residues. Deletions cut 3 bases from V and 6 bases from J, with 17 bases between. CDR3 coding DNA: TGTGCCAGTAGTATTGTTCCGGCCCAGGGCGATGGCTACACCTTC. Translated: CASSIVPAQGDGYTF.

This clone was counted between two and nine times. The chain joins TRBV12-3 or TRBV12-4 to TRBJ1-6, with unresolved D. V shed 6 bases and J shed 10 bases, with 13 bases lying between them. The CDR3 covers 13 residues. CDR3 nucleotide sequence: TGTGCCAGCAGCGTGGGGAGAAACTCACCCCTCCACTTT. It is translated as CASSVGRNSPLHF.

The chain has TRBV7-8 and TRBJ2-5, with D hard to call. Germline V CDR1 and CDR2: SGHVS, FQNEAQ. There are 14 residues in the CDR3. Between the trimmed V and J ends, which lost 3 bases and 2 bases, there was a span of 10 bases. The CDR3 spells CASSFLSPQETQYF. In DNA form, the CDR3 reads TGTGCCAGCAGCTTTCTATCACCTCAAGAGACCCAGTACTTC.

V is TRBV4-1 and J is TRBJ2-5, with D possibly matching TRBD1 (6 bases). V was trimmed by 1 base and J by 5 bases, leaving 20 bases between them. Germline CDR1 MGHRA, CDR2 YSYEKL. The CDR3 has 17 residues. The CDR3 loop reads CASSQVFVLGARETQYF. The CDR3 region has the DNA TGCGCCAGCAGCCAAGTCTTTGTGTTGGGGGCAAGGGAGACCCAGTACTTC.

The rearrangement uses TRBV6-1 and TRBJ1-1; D possibly corresponds to TRBD1 (6 bases). Trimming cost V 1 base and J 3 bases, with 12 bases left between them. Germline lookup yields CDR1 MNHNS and CDR2 SASEGT. This CDR3 has 15 amino acids. CDR3: CASSEGTATYTEAFF. The CDR3 coding sequence is TGTGCCAGCAGTGAAGGGACAGCCACATACACTGAAGCTTTCTTT.

The chain employs TRBV5-1 and TRBJ1-2; D perhaps matches TRBD1 (5 bases). V gave up 4 bases and J gave up 0 bases, with 13 bases separating them. Germline V gene sequence: CDR1 SGHRS, CDR2 YFSETQ. The CDR3 totals 15 residues. In nucleotides, the CDR3 is TGCGCCAGCAGCCAAAACGACAGTCCTAACTATGGCTACACCTTC. Its translation: CASSQNDSPNYGYTF.

The V gene is TRBV5-7, the J gene TRBJ1-3; TRBD1 aligns across 9 bases. TRBV5-7 is treated as an ORF (open reading frame) with a function not yet certain. The CDR3 length is 15 residues. J lost 2 bases, V lost 4 bases, and 4 bases had no gene match. CDR3 amino acids: CASSPGQGTGNTIYF. Written as DNA, the CDR3 is TGTGCCAGCAGCCCCGGACAGGGGACTGGAAACACCATATATTTT.

This clone has a single count. The rearrangement joins TRBV6-2 or TRBV6-3 to TRBJ1-6, with TRBD1 matching over 8 bases. V dropped 4 bases and J dropped 8; count of bases not matched to a gene: 7. CDR3 length: 15 residues. Germline CDR1 reads MNHEY; CDR2 reads SVGEGT. The CDR3 DNA sequence: TGTGCCAGCAGTTCCGAGGGACAGGTCGATTCACCCCTCCACTTT. Translating it yields CASSSEGQVDSPLHF.

The V and J genes are TRBV2 and TRBJ2-2; unclear D gene. CDR3 length: 13 residues. V was shortened by 5 bases and J by 5 bases, with 9 bases between the two germline ends. CDR1 SNHLY and CDR2 FYNNEI come from the germline V gene. CDR3 amino acids: CASSQVPTGELFF. In DNA, the CDR3 is TGTGCCAGCAGTCAAGTTCCTACCGGGGAGCTGTTTTTT. The full variable domain, its missing parts supplied by reference TRBV2 and TRBJ2-2, is EPEVTQTPSHQVTQMGQEVILRCVPISNHLYFYWYRQILGQKVEFLVSFYNNEISEKSEIFDDQFSVERPDGSNFTLKIRSTKLEDSAMYFCASSQVPTGELFFGEGSRLTVL.

The chain couples TRBV7-2 to TRBJ2-2, with TRBD1 as a possible D gene (6 bases). The CDR3 length is 14 residues. The germline gives CDR1 SGHTA, CDR2 FQGNSA. V was clipped by 3 bases and J by 10 bases, with 15 bases between them. The CDR3 nucleotides read TGTGCCAGCAGCTTCAGGGGAGTCGTCAAGGAGCTGTTTTTT. Its translation: CASSFRGVVKELFF.

The chain couples TRBV7-3 to TRBJ2-2; D ambiguous. Trimming pared 6 bases from V and 0 bases from J, leaving 8 bases between. The CDR3 covers 14 residues. The germline CDR1 and CDR2 sequences are SGHTA and FQGTGA. The CDR3 DNA reads as TGTGCCAGCAGGGAGAACGCGAACACCGGGGAGCTGTTTTTT. It encodes CASRENANTGELFF.

This clone was observed a handful of times. J is TRBJ1-1 and V is TRBV6-5; 7 bases match TRBD1. The V segment lost 2 bases and the J segment 4 bases; nucleotides outside the gene matches: 4. The CDR3 totals 14 residues. Germline-derived CDR1 and CDR2 are MNHEY and SVGAGI. The CDR3: CASSYDRASTEAFF. The CDR3 DNA reads TGTGCCAGCAGTTACGACAGGGCGTCCACTGAAGCTTTCTTT.

The CDR3 region has the DNA TGTGCCAGCAGCCATCGGGGATCCTACGAGCAGTACGTC. Translating it yields CASSHRGSYEQYV. The gene calls are TRBV5-6 and TRBJ2-7; D is possibly TRBD2 (5 bases). The CDR3 has 13 amino acids. Per the germline V gene, CDR1 is SGHDT and CDR2 is YYEEEE. With 4 bases removed from V and 1 base from J, the gap between germline ends came to 9 bases.